The T cell receptor (beta chain) under discussion was sequenced for a study of CD8 T cells in ankylosing spondylitis (dated by TCRdb to about 2017). With respect to the entire study: To find TCR variants linked to disease, the study profiled T cell receptor beta repertoires in ankylosing spondylitis patients and healthy donors. The full study cohort comprised around 23 ankylosing spondylitis patients and 85 to 120 healthy donors. Peripheral blood was sampled, and synovial fluid was also collected from ankylosing spondylitis patients. General conclusions and limits of the study: The disease-linked clones were reported as significantly enriched in matched synovial fluid samples from ankylosing spondylitis patients. Some motif variants had previously been reported in the synovial fluid and blood of reactive arthritis patients, which suggests shared mechanisms of disease initiation. Blood from ankylosing spondylitis patients appeared to be characterized by a TCR beta motif made up of under ten highly homologous amino acid variants. A CD8+ phenotype was shown by the disease-linked clones, which were found at relatively low frequencies in peripheral blood.

This clonotype occurred a few times. Its antigen specificity is not known. No base-level quality is on record; no much larger clone is a single base apart. Sequencing instrument: Illumina HiSeq 2500. Quantitative 5'-RACE with molecular barcodes was the method used to prepare the TCR beta libraries. As for how the authors treated the data: A new computational method, built on a probabilistic model of VDJ rearrangement, was used to identify disease-linked TCR variants. The public reads were quality trimmed at Q25 with fastp and then assembled into clones with MiXCR by TCRdb, keeping productive beta chains. When rows share a CDR3 protein, they turn into one entry using the most common DNA and genes. TCRdb, rather than the study authors, made the V and J calls. The sample profile shows 700,000 to 850,000 distinct CDR3 sequences; 12% of them were found once. Approximately 0.46% of the sample comes from the top ten.

The receptor was derived from a male donor with ankylosing spondylitis. The specimen sequenced was blood, either unsorted or a sorted T cell fraction (not recorded which).

CDR3 protein: CASSLGLGQNTEAFF. DNA sequence: TGTGCCAGCAGCTTGGGATTGGGGCAGAACACTGAAGCTTTCTTT. The V gene is TRBV5-4 and the J gene is TRBJ1-1; TRBD1 is perhaps the D gene, given 5 matching bases. Its CDR3 holds 15 amino acids, cysteine through phenylalanine. Just CDR3 DNA is preserved here, 45 bases in frame from base 1. Trimming removed 0 bases from V and 1 base from J, leaving 10 bases between the germline ends. Based on the germline V gene (reference sequence), the CDR1 and CDR2 sequences are SGHNT and YYREEE.